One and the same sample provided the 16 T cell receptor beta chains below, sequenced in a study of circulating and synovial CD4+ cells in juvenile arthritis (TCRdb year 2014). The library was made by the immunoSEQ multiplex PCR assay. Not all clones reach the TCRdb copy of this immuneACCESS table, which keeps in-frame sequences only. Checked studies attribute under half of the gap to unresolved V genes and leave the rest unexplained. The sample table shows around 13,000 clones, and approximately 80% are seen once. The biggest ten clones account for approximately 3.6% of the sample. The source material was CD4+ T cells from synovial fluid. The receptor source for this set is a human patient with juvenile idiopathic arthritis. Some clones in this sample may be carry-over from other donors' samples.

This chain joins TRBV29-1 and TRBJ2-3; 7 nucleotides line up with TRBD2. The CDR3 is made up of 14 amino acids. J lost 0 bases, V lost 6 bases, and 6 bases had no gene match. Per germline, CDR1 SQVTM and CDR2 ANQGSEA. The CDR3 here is CSVGRGSSTDTQYF. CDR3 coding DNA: TGCAGCGTGGGGAGGGGCAGCAGCACAGATACGCAGTATTTT.

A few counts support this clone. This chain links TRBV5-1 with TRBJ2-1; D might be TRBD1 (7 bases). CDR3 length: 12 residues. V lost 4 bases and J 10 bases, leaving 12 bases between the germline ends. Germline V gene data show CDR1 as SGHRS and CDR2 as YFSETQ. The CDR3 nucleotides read TGCGCCAGCAGCCTCGGAGGGGGCGAGCAGTTCTTC. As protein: CASSLGGGEQFF.

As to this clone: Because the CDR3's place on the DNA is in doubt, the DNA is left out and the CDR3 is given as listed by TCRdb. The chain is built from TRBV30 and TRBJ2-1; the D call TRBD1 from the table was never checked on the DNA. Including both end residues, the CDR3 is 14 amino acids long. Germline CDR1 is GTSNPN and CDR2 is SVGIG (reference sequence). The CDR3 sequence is CAWAPGTGSATKFF.

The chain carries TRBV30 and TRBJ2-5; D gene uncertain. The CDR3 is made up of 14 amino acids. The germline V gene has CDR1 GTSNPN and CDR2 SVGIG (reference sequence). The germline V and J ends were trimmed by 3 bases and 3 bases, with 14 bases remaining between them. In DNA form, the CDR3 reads TGTGCCTGGAGCCCCACGACACCTGAAGAGACCCAGTACTTC. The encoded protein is CAWSPTTPEETQYF.

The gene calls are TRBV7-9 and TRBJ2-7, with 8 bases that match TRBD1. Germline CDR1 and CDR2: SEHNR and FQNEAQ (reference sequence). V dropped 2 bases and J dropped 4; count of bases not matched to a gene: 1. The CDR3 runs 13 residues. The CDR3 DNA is TGTGCCAGCAGCTTACAGGGGGCTTACGAGCAGTACTTC. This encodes CASSLQGAYEQYF.

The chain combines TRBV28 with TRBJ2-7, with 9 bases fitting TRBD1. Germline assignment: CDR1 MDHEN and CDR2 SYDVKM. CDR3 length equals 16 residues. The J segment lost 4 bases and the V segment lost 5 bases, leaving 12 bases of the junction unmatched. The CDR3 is CASSRDLGQGDYEQYF. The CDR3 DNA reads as TGTGCCAGCAGTAGAGACCTGGGACAGGGAGATTACGAGCAGTACTTC.

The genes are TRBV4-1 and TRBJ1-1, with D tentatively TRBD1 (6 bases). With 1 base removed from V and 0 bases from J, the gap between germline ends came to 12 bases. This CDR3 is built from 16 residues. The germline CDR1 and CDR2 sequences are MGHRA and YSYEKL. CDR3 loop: CASSQVPGALNTEAFF. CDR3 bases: TGCGCCAGCAGCCAAGTGCCAGGGGCCCTGAACACTGAAGCTTTCTTT.

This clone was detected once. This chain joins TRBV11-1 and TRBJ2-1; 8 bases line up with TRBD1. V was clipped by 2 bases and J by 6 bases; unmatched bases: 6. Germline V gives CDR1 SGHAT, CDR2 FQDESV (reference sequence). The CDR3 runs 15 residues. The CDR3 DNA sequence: TGTGCCAGCAGCTTATCAGGGGGCGTCCCCAATGAGCAGTTCTTC. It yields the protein CASSLSGGVPNEQFF.

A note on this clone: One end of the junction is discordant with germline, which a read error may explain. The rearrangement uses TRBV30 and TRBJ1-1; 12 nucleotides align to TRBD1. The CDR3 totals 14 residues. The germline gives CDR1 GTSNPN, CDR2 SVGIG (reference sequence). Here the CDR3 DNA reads TGTGCCTGGACCCTGGGGACAGGGGGCACTGGAGCTTTCTTT. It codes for CAWTLGTGGTGAFF.

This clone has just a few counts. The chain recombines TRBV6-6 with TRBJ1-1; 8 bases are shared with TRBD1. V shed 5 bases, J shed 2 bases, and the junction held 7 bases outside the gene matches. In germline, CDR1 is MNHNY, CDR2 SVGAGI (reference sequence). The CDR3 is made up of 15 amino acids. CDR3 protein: CASSTEGQGNTEAFF. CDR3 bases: TGTGCCAGCAGTACGGAAGGACAGGGAAACACTGAAGCTTTCTTT.

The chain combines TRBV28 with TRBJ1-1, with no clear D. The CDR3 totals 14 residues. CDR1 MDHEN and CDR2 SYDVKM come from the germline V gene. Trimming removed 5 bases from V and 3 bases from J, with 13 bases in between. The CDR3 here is CASSVNSAYTEAFF. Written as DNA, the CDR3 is TGTGCCAGCAGTGTTAACTCTGCCTACACTGAAGCTTTCTTT.

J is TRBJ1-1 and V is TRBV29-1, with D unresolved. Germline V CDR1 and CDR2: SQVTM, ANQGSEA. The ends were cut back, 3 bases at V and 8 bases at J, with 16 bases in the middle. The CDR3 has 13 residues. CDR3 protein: CSVERSGTSEAFF. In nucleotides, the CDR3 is TGCAGCGTTGAGAGGTCCGGAACCTCGGAAGCTTTCTTT.

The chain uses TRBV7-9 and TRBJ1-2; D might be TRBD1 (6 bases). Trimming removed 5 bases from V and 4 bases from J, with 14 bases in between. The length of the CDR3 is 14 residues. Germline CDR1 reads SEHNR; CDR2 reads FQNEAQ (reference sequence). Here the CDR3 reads CASSDYRGGYGYTF. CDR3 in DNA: TGTGCCAGCAGCGATTATAGAGGGGGCTATGGCTACACCTTC. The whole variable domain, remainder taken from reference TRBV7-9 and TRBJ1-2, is DTGVSQNPRHKITKRGQNVTFRCDPISEHNRLYWYRQTLGQGPEFLTYFQNEAQLEKSRLLSDRFSAERPKGSFSTLEIQRTEQGDSAMYLCASSDYRGGYGYTFGSGTRLTVV.

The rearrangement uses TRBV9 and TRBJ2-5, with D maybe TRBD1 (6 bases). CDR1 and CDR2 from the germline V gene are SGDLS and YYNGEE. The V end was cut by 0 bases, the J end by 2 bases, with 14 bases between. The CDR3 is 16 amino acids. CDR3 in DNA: TGTGCCAGCAGCGTAGCTCCTACAGGGTCTCAAGAGACCCAGTACTTC. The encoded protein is CASSVAPTGSQETQYF.

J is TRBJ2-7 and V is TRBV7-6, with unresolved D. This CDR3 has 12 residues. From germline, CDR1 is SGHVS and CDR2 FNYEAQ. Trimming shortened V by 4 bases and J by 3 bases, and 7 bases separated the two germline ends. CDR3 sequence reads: CASSSSDYEQYF. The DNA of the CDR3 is TGTGCCAGCAGCTCCAGTGACTACGAGCAGTACTTC. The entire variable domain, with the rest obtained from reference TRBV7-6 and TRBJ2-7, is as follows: GAGVSQSPRYKVTKRGQDVALRCDPISGHVSLYWYRQALGQGPEFLTYFNYEAQQDKSGLPNDRFSAERPEGSISTLTIQRTEQRDSAMYRCASSSSDYEQYFGPGTRLTVT.

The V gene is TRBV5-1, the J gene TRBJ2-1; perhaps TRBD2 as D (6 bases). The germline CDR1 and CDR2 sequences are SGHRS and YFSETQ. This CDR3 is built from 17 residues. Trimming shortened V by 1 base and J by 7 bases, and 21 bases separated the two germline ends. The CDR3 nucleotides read TGCGCCAGCAGCTTGACGGCGGGGTCTGTGGATGTGAATGAGCAGTTCTTC. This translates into CASSLTAGSVDVNEQFF. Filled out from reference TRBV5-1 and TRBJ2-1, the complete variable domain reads KAGVTQTPRYLIKTRGQQVTLSCSPISGHRSVSWYQQTPGQGLQFLFEYFSETQRNKGNFPGRFSGRQFSNSRSEMNVSTLELGDSALYLCASSLTAGSVDVNEQFFGPGTRLTVL.